This is a list of T cell receptor beta chains from one sample in a study of blood T cell repertoires in COVID-19. Clones were sequenced by immunoSEQ multiplex PCR, and TCRdb holds only the in-frame ones, with some missing. The repertoire holds around 470,000 clones, with about 91% as singletons. Sequencing was done on a sample of peripheral blood. The source of these receptors is a man in his late teens or twenties with COVID-19, enrolled during active disease. The CDR3 runs from the conserved cysteine through the conserved F or W. The D gene is left open where the match is weak. Clone size is stated in some rows and not others, as once, few, many or a class when expanded.

d_call	v_call	j_call	clone_size	cdr3_aa	cdr3_nt
.	TRBV5-1	TRBJ2-4	.	CASSPGENIQYF	TGCGCCAGCAGCCCCGGGGAAAACATTCAGTACTTC
.	TRBV19	TRBJ2-2	.	CASILREASTGELFF	TGTGCCAGTATTTTGAGGGAGGCTTCCACCGGGGAGCTGTTTTTT
.	TRBV29-1	TRBJ1-2	.	CSVEGSTAGGYTF	TGCAGCGTTGAAGGCTCGACCGCAGGGGGCTACACCTTC
.	TRBV25-1	TRBJ1-6	.	CASSPVEQGDSPLHF	TGTGCCAGCAGTCCAGTGGAGCAGGGTGATTCACCCCTCCACTTT
.	TRBV5-1	TRBJ1-5	.	CASSLGPGGNQPQHF	TGCGCCAGCAGCTTGGGCCCGGGAGGCAATCAGCCCCAGCATTTT
.	TRBV4-1	TRBJ2-7	.	CASSQVLGYEQYF	TGCGCCAGCAGCCAAGTTCTCGGTTACGAGCAGTACTTC
.	TRBV30	TRBJ2-1	few	CAWSPPLVSNEQFF	TGTGCCTGGAGCCCTCCCCTAGTGTCCAATGAGCAGTTCTTC
TRBD1	TRBV15	TRBJ1-2	.	CATSRTGQGANYGYTF	TGTGCCACCAGCAGGACGGGACAGGGGGCTAACTATGGCTACACCTTC
TRBD1	TRBV6-5	TRBJ1-2	few	CASSTDRTYGYTF	TGTGCCAGCAGCACGGACAGGACCTATGGCTACACCTTC
.	TRBV3-1/TRBV3-2	TRBJ1-4	.	CASSQGRGGEKLFF	TGTGCCAGCAGCCAGGGCAGGGGCGGCGAAAAACTGTTTTTT
.	TRBV29-1	TRBJ1-1	.	CSVVGSALSTEAFF	TGCAGCGTTGTTGGCAGCGCCCTGAGCACTGAAGCTTTCTTT
TRBD1	TRBV5-1	TRBJ2-5	.	CASSLGGQGLETQYF	TGCGCCAGCAGCTTGGGGGGACAGGGGTTGGAGACCCAGTACTTC
.	TRBV15	TRBJ1-1	.	CATSRDPFRDTEAFF	TGTGCCACCAGCAGAGATCCGTTCAGGGACACTGAAGCTTTCTTT
.	TRBV4-2	TRBJ2-4	.	CASSQDLAGLKNIQYF	TGTGCCAGCAGCCAAGATCTTGCGGGACTGAAAAACATTCAGTACTTC